The 27 T cell receptor beta chains below were found in one sample sequenced in a study of shared clonotypes between healthy human individuals. The naive CD8 fraction comprised CD45RO-negative cells positively selected for CCR7 and excluded terminally differentiated effector memory CD45RA+ cells. Method: immunoSEQ multiplex PCR; TCRdb's copy keeps in-frame clones and lacks some. The sample carries about 2.2 million clones, approximately 94% recorded once. The sample consisted of naive CD8+ T cells from PBMCs. Receptor source: a man between 18 and 29 years old in good health. Some clones in this sample may be carry-over from other donors' samples.

This clone appeared a single time. This chain connects TRBV11-1 to TRBJ2-5; D not certain. Germline CDR1 and CDR2: SGHAT and FQDESV (reference sequence). The CDR3 extends over 13 amino acids. V lost 7 bases to trimming and J lost 5 bases, with 14 bases between them. The CDR3 DNA sequence: TGTGCCAGCACCTACAGCTTAGTTGAGACCCAGTACTTC. This gives the protein CASTYSLVETQYF.

The chain combines TRBV7-9 with TRBJ1-1, with a possible D match to TRBD1 (5 bases). Germline V lookup: CDR1 SEHNR, CDR2 FQNEAQ (reference sequence). Trimming took 5 bases from V and 2 from J, leaving 15 bases between them. The CDR3 length is 15 residues. CDR3 sequence: CASSPILGPNTEAFF. In DNA form, the CDR3 reads TGTGCCAGCAGCCCCATCTTGGGACCTAACACTGAAGCTTTCTTT.

The chain employs TRBV11-2 and TRBJ1-2; possibly TRBD1 for D (5 bases). The germline V gene encodes CDR1 SGHAT and CDR2 FQNNGV. CDR3 length equals 19 residues. The germline V and J ends were trimmed by 5 bases and 0 bases, with 25 bases remaining between them. The CDR3 DNA follows: TGTGCCAGCAGCACTCCCCGGGCCCAGGGCCCCCGTTCTAACTATGGCTACACCTTC. Residues: CASSTPRAQGPRSNYGYTF.

The rearrangement uses TRBV2 and TRBJ1-2; no definite D call. CDR1 is SNHLY and CDR2 is FYNNEI in the germline V gene. The V gene lost 5 bases and the J gene lost 1 base, with 20 bases spanning the gap. This CDR3 comprises 17 residues. The CDR3 DNA is TGTGCCAGCAGTCCTATTCGGCGGGGAGACTTTAACTATGGCTACACCTTC. This encodes CASSPIRRGDFNYGYTF. Full variable domain (missing parts from reference TRBV2 and TRBJ1-2): EPEVTQTPSHQVTQMGQEVILRCVPISNHLYFYWYRQILGQKVEFLVSFYNNEISEKSEIFDDQFSVERPDGSNFTLKIRSTKLEDSAMYFCASSPIRRGDFNYGYTFGSGTRLTVV.

The sample holds one count of this clone. This chain joins TRBV10-3 and TRBJ1-3, with TRBD1 matching 7 bases. CDR1 ENHRY and CDR2 SYGVKD come from the germline V gene. This CDR3 comprises 17 residues. Unmatched junction bases numbered 9, after V lost 4 bases and J lost 0 bases. The CDR3 DNA sequence: TGTGCCATCAGTGGCCCGGGGACAGCCCTCTCTGGAAACACCATATATTTT. Its protein is CAISGPGTALSGNTIYF.

The chain is built from TRBV5-8 and TRBJ1-3; no clear D. Germline V lookup: CDR1 SGHTS, CDR2 YDEGEE. V lost 4 bases and J 0 bases, leaving 8 bases between the germline ends. This CDR3 is built from 14 residues. The DNA of the CDR3 is TGTGCCAGCAGCACTCCAGGCTCTGGAAACACCATATATTTT. Protein: CASSTPGSGNTIYF.

CDR3 bases: TGTGCCAGCAGCCTGGGACAGGGGGCCAATGAGCAGTTCTTC. Protein sequence: CASSLGQGANEQFF. V and J are TRBV7-8 and TRBJ2-1; 12 bases agree with TRBD1. V lost 5 bases and J lost 6; bases outside the gene matches: 2. CDR1 is SGHVS and CDR2 is FQNEAQ in the germline V gene. This CDR3 spans 14 amino acids.

Of note for this clone: The sample has other DNA sequences that encode this CDR3 too. CDR3 loop: CASSFGDTQYF. CDR3 DNA sequence: TGTGCCAGCAGCTTTGGGGATACGCAGTATTTT. V gene TRBV5-4 combines with J gene TRBJ2-3; D not certain. Germline CDR1 SGHNT, CDR2 YYREEE (reference sequence). This CDR3 has 11 amino acids. Trimming removed 2 bases from V and 6 bases from J, with 4 bases in between.

The genes are TRBV7-8 and TRBJ2-7, with TRBD1 identical over 7 bases. Unmatched junction bases numbered 13, after V lost 4 bases and J lost 4 bases. The CDR3 is 16 amino acids. Looked up from germline, CDR1 is SGHVS and CDR2 is FQNEAQ. The CDR3 spells CASSSRRGQSAYEQYF. DNA for the CDR3: TGTGCCAGCAGCTCCCGTAGGGGACAGAGCGCATACGAGCAGTACTTC.

In this sample, this clone turned up once. This rearrangement joins TRBV7-9 to TRBJ2-7; no reliable D call. Per germline, CDR1 SEHNR and CDR2 FQNEAQ (reference sequence). The CDR3 length is 12 residues. Trimming stripped 1 base from V and 7 bases from J, with 8 bases between. CDR3 coding DNA: TGTGCCAGCAGCTTAGAGGGAAGGGAGCAGTACTTC. As protein: CASSLEGREQYF.

The chain has TRBV7-9 and TRBJ2-7, with 7 nucleotides matching TRBD1. Trimming took 5 bases from V and 3 from J; bases not matched to a gene: 16. The CDR3 is 17 amino acids. CDR1 and CDR2 from the germline V gene are SEHNR and FQNEAQ (reference sequence). The CDR3 loop is CASSTRNTGAPGYEQYF. CDR3 DNA: TGTGCCAGCAGCACGAGGAATACAGGGGCCCCTGGCTACGAGCAGTACTTC.

The chain carries TRBV25-1 and TRBJ1-3; D perhaps matches TRBD1 (5 bases). The CDR3 sequence is 16 residues long. Germline V gene lookup returns CDR1 MGHDK and CDR2 SYGVNS. Trimming took 3 bases from V and 8 from J, leaving 20 bases between them. CDR3: CASSDATGFQGDTIYF. The CDR3 nucleotides are TGTGCCAGCAGTGATGCCACTGGTTTTCAGGGAGACACCATATATTTT.

The rearrangement uses TRBV9 and TRBJ2-1, with TRBD2 as a possible D gene (8 bases). V was trimmed by 4 bases and J by 0 bases, leaving 26 bases between them. Germline loops: CDR1 SGDLS, CDR2 YYNGEE. The CDR3 is 20 residues long. CDR3 coding DNA: TGTGCCAGCAGCACAAGACAGGGAGAGGGACGGGAGGGCTCCTACAATGAGCAGTTCTTC. Its protein product is CASSTRQGEGREGSYNEQFF.

The CDR3 DNA reads as TGCGCCAGCAGCTTAGGGCAGCTTGCAACTAATGAAAAACTGTTTTTT. Amino acid sequence: CASSLGQLATNEKLFF. The chain combines TRBV5-1 with TRBJ1-4; no clear D gene. Germline CDR1 is SGHRS and CDR2 is YFSETQ. There are 16 residues in the CDR3. The V gene lost 2 bases and the J gene lost 0 bases, with 11 bases spanning the gap.

A single count supports this clone. This chain uses TRBV7-8 with TRBJ1-5, with unresolved D. This CDR3 spans 15 amino acids. Looked up from germline, CDR1 is SGHVS and CDR2 is FQNEAQ. V lost 1 base and J lost 1, with 8 bases in between. CDR3 amino acids: CASSLGADSNQPQHF. The CDR3 DNA reads TGTGCCAGCAGCTTAGGGGCAGACAGCAATCAGCCCCAGCATTTT.

The chain links TRBV25-1 to TRBJ1-4, with no clear D. Looked up from germline, CDR1 is MGHDK and CDR2 is SYGVNS. Trimming took 1 base from V and 7 from J, leaving 13 bases between them. CDR3 length equals 15 residues. The CDR3 protein is CASSEWSRIGEKLFF. The CDR3 region has the DNA TGTGCCAGCAGTGAATGGTCGCGAATTGGTGAAAAACTGTTTTTT.

V gene TRBV6-6 combines with J gene TRBJ1-1; a weak D match, TRBD1 (5 bases). CDR3 length equals 13 residues. With 2 bases removed from V and 4 bases from J, the gap between germline ends came to 8 bases. Germline CDR1 reads MNHNY; CDR2 reads SVGAGI (reference sequence). CDR3 in DNA: TGTGCCAGCAGTTACCGACAGCTCACTGAAGCTTTCTTT. Translation gives CASSYRQLTEAFF.

The chain joins TRBV18 to TRBJ1-1; TRBD1 matches at 7 bases. J gave up 0 bases and V 0 bases, and 4 bases lay outside the gene matches. CDR1 is KGHSH and CDR2 is LQKENI in the germline V gene. This CDR3 is 16 amino acids long. The CDR3 reads CASSPPRGTVNTEAFF. CDR3 DNA sequence: TGTGCCAGCTCACCACCGAGGGGGACAGTGAACACTGAAGCTTTCTTT.

The chain is built from TRBV4-1 and TRBJ1-1; TRBD1 is a possible D gene (6 bases). Trimming stripped 1 base from V and 6 bases from J, with 15 bases between. CDR3 size: 15 residues. Germline CDR1 MGHRA, CDR2 YSYEKL. CDR3 amino acids: CASSQVGADVAEAFF. For the CDR3, the DNA is TGCGCCAGCAGCCAAGTGGGGGCTGACGTCGCTGAAGCTTTCTTT.

The V call is TRBV20-1, the J call TRBJ2-7, with a weak D call TRBD1 (6 bases). Deletions cut 1 base from V and 12 bases from J, with 13 bases between. Germline V CDR1 and CDR2: DFQATT, SNEGSKA (reference sequence). The CDR3 is 11 amino acids. This CDR3 reads CSARVKDSGYF. CDR3 nucleotides: TGCAGTGCTAGAGTAAAGGACAGCGGGTACTTC.

About this clone itself: Other DNA sequences within the sample encode an identical CDR3. The chain links TRBV27 to TRBJ1-1; 7 bases agree with TRBD1. Trimming at V came to 5 bases and at J to 4 bases, leaving 7 bases not matched to a gene. The CDR3 has 14 residues. Germline CDR1 MNHEY, CDR2 SMNVEV (reference sequence). In DNA form, the CDR3 reads TGTGCCAGCAGTCTACAGGGGTTGGGCACTGAAGCTTTCTTT. Translating it yields CASSLQGLGTEAFF.

This chain connects TRBV10-3 to TRBJ2-1; TRBD1 matches 12 bases. V gave up 7 bases and J gave up 3 bases; unmatched junction bases: 7. Germline V gene data show CDR1 as ENHRY and CDR2 as SYGVKD. This CDR3 is 16 amino acids long. The CDR3 region has the DNA TGTGCCATCAAGGGGACAGGGGGCGGGATCTACAATGAGCAGTTCTTC. This sequence encodes CAIKGTGGGIYNEQFF.

The CDR3 DNA follows: TGTGCCAGCAGCTTAACGAGGACAGGGGGCGATGACGGGGAGCTGTTTTTT. Translating gives CASSLTRTGGDDGELFF. J is TRBJ2-2 and V is TRBV5-4; 11 bases agree with TRBD1. Germline V gene data show CDR1 as SGHNT and CDR2 as YYREEE (reference sequence). V was clipped by 2 bases and J by 7 bases; unmatched bases: 10. The length of the CDR3 is 17 residues.

The chain uses TRBV4-1 and TRBJ2-1; D possibly matches TRBD1 or TRBD2 (5 bases each). V lost 0 bases and J 8 bases, leaving 14 bases between the germline ends. This CDR3 region has 15 residues. The germline gives CDR1 MGHRA, CDR2 YSYEKL. In nucleotides, the CDR3 is TGCGCCAGCAGCCAAGAAAGGGGAGCTTCAGATGAGCAGTTCTTC. It codes for CASSQERGASDEQFF.

The V call is TRBV2, the J call TRBJ1-5; D may be TRBD1 (5 bases). Germline V gene data show CDR1 as SNHLY and CDR2 as FYNNEI. The CDR3 is 16 amino acids. V lost 6 bases and J lost 3, with 18 bases in between. CDR3 coding DNA: TGTGCCAGCAGCCTGAGACAGCTCTCGGTCAATCAGCCCCAGCATTTT. Translating gives CASSLRQLSVNQPQHF.

CDR3 residues: CASSYRGDYGYTF. The CDR3 DNA reads TGTGCCAGCAGTTACAGGGGGGACTATGGCTACACCTTC. J is TRBJ1-2 and V is TRBV27, with TRBD1 matching 8 bases. The CDR3 contains 13 residues. Trimming cost V 4 bases and J 3 bases; bases outside gene matches: 1. CDR1 and CDR2 from the germline V gene are MNHEY and SMNVEV (reference sequence).

The chain is built from TRBV9 and TRBJ2-1, with 10 positions matching TRBD2. Per the germline V gene, CDR1 is SGDLS and CDR2 is YYNGEE. This CDR3 comprises 15 residues. The trim removed 3 bases at V and 4 bases at J, leaving 4 bases unmatched. In DNA form, the CDR3 reads TGTGCCAGCAGCGGGGGGACTAGCGCATACAATGAGCAGTTCTTC. Its translation is CASSGGTSAYNEQFF.